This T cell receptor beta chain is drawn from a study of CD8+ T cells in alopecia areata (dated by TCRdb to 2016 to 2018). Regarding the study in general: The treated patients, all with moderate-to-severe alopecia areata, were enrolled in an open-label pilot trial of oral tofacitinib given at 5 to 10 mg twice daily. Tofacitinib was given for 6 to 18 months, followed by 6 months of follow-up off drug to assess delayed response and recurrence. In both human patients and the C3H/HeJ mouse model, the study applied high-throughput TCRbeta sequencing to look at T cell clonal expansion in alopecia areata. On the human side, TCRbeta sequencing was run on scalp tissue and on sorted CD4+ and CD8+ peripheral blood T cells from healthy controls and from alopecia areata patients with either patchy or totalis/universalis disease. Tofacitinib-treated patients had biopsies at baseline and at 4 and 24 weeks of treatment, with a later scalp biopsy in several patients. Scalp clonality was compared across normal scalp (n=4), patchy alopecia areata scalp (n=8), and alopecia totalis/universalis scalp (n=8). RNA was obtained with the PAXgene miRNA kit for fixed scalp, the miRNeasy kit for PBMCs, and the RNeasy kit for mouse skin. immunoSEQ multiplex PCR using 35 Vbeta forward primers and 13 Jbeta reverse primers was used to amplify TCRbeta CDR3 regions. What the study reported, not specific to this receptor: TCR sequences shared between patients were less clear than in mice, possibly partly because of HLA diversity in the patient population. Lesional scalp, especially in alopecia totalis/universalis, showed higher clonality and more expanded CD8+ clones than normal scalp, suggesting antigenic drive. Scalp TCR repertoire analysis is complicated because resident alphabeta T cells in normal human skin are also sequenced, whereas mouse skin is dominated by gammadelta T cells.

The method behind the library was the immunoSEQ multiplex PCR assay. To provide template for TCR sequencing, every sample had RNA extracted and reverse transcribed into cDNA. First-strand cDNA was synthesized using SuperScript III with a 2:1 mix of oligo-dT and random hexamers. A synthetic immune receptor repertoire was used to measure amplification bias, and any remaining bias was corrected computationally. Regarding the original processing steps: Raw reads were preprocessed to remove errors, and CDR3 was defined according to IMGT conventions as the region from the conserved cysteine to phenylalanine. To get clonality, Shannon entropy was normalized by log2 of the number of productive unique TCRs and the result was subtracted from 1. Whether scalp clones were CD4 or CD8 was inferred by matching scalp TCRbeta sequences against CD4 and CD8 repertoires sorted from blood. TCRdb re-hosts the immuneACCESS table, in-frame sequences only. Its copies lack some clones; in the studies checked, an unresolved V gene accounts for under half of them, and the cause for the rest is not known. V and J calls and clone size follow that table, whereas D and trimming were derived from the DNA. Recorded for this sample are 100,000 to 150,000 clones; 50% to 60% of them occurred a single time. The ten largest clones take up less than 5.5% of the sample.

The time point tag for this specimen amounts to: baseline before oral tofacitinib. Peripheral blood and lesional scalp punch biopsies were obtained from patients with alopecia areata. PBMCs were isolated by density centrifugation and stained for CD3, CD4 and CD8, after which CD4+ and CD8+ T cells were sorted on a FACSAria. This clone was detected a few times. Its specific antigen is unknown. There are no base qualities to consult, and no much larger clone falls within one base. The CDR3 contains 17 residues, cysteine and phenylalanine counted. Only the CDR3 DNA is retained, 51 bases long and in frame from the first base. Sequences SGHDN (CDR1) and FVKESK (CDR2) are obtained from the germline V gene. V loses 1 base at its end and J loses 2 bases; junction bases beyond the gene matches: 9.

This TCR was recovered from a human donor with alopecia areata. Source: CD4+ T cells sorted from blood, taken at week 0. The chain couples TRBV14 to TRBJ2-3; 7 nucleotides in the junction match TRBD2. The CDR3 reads CASSQGRELRYTDTQYF. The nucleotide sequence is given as TGTGCCAGCAGCCAAGGGCGGGAGCTGCGATACACAGATACGCAGTATTTT.